This T cell receptor beta chain is drawn from a study of CD8 T cells in ankylosing spondylitis. For TCR beta, libraries came from quantitative 5'-RACE with molecular barcodes. Using its own MiXCR run on the 5' RACE reads, TCRdb lists one record per CDR3 protein. The table includes under 250,000 distinct CDR3 sequences, 30% to 40% detected once. Study-level points and caveats: From matched ankylosing spondylitis synovial fluid, disease-linked clones were reportedly recovered at significantly enriched levels.

This CDR3 region has 19 residues. Trimming removed 2 bases from V and 3 bases from J; junction bases left unmatched: 10. CDR1 is SGHAT and CDR2 is FQDESV in the germline V gene (reference sequence). This clonotype was seen a few times. Its target is not known. The V gene is TRBV11-1, the J gene TRBJ2-1, with 13 bases lining up with TRBD2. The sequence came from a male donor with ankylosing spondylitis or in good health (not recorded which). Sequencing was done on a sample of blood, either unsorted or a sorted T cell fraction (not recorded which). This chain's CDR3 is CASSLKLAGGRSLYNEQFF. The DNA for the CDR3 is TGTGCCAGCAGCTTAAAACTAGCGGGGGGGCGGTCTCTCTACAATGAGCAGTTCTTC.